These T cell receptor beta chains were read from a single sample in a study of blood T cell repertoires in COVID-19. TCRdb's copy holds only in-frame clones and misses some; the assay was immunoSEQ multiplex PCR. The sample shows about 280,000 clones, 85% of them seen only once. Sequenced material: peripheral blood. The receptors were sampled from a man aged 50-60 years with active or convalescent COVID-19. Each CDR3 is given with its conserved first and last residue. Each record gives: V gene, CDR3 length, J gene, clone size, D gene, CDR3 protein, CDR3 DNA. The D gene is left open where the match is weak. Rows may omit the clone size; those that give it use once, few, many or a size class.

TRBV11-1	13	TRBJ1-2	.	.	CASSPITVYGYTF	TGTGCCAGCAGCCCCATTACGGTCTATGGCTACACCTTC
TRBV3-1/TRBV3-2	17	TRBJ2-7	.	.	CASSQVAGNLGQYEQYF	TGTGCCAGCAGCCAAGTTGCAGGGAATCTCGGTCAGTACGAGCAGTACTTC
TRBV5-4	14	TRBJ2-1	.	.	CASSPAGVDNEQFF	TGTGCCAGCAGCCCGGCCGGGGTAGACAATGAGCAGTTCTTC
TRBV11-3	13	TRBJ2-5	.	.	CASSLVPGETQYF	TGTGCCAGCAGCTTGGTTCCAGGGGAGACCCAGTACTTC
TRBV29-1	14	TRBJ2-3	.	TRBD1	CSVAGQGGLDTQYF	TGCAGCGTCGCGGGACAGGGTGGTTTAGATACGCAGTATTTT
TRBV4-1	15	TRBJ2-1	.	.	CASSFRLVSYNEQFF	TGCGCCAGCAGCTTCAGACTTGTCTCCTACAATGAGCAGTTCTTC
TRBV6-4	14	TRBJ2-5	.	.	CASTPHRSQETQYF	TGTGCCAGCACCCCTCACAGGAGTCAAGAGACCCAGTACTTC
TRBV6-5	13	TRBJ2-7	once	.	CASTRPEGYEQYF	TGTGCCAGCACAAGGCCTGAGGGCTACGAGCAGTACTTC
TRBV7-9	15	TRBJ2-7	.	TRBD1	CASSAMTGKGNKQYF	TGTGCCAGCAGCGCAATGACAGGGAAGGGTAACAAGCAGTACTTC
TRBV12-3/TRBV12-4	13	TRBJ1-1	.	TRBD1	CASSRQGYTEAFF	TGTGCCAGCAGTCGACAGGGGTACACTGAAGCTTTCTTT
TRBV15	16	TRBJ2-5	.	TRBD2	CATSSPAGGSVETQYF	TGTGCCACCAGCAGTCCGGCGGGGGGGTCGGTGGAGACCCAGTACTTC
TRBV15	16	TRBJ2-1	.	.	CATSRASPRAYNEQFF	TGTGCCACCAGCAGAGCGTCACCCAGGGCCTACAATGAGCAGTTCTTC
TRBV7-3	14	TRBJ2-3	.	.	CASSFSRSTDTQYF	TGTGCCAGCAGCTTTTCGCGGAGCACAGATACGCAGTATTTT
TRBV5-1	13	TRBJ2-5	.	.	CASRLGGTETQYF	TGCGCCAGCAGGCTTGGAGGGACAGAGACCCAGTACTTC
TRBV3-1/TRBV3-2	14	TRBJ1-4	.	.	CASSLTGLSEKLFF	TGTGCCAGCAGCCTGACAGGTCTGAGCGAAAAACTGTTTTTT
TRBV15	15	TRBJ1-4	.	.	CATSRDKGSNEKLFF	TGTGCCACCAGCAGAGATAAGGGGTCTAATGAAAAACTGTTTTTT
TRBV20-1	11	TRBJ2-5	.	.	CSARDRETQYF	TGCAGTGCTAGAGATCGAGAGACCCAGTACTTC
TRBV2	14	TRBJ1-5	.	.	CASSLDMRNQPQHF	TGTGCCAGCAGTCTGGACATGAGGAATCAGCCCCAGCATTTT
TRBV28	16	TRBJ2-7	.	.	CASSLWGGGSAYEQYF	TGTGCCAGCAGTTTGTGGGGTGGGGGGAGCGCCTACGAGCAGTACTTC
TRBV6-6	15	TRBJ2-5	.	TRBD2	CASRIAGGAQETQYF	TGTGCCAGCAGGATAGCGGGAGGTGCTCAAGAGACCCAGTACTTC
TRBV12-3/TRBV12-4	13	TRBJ1-2	.	TRBD1	CASTRQGSYGYTF	TGTGCCAGCACCCGACAGGGATCCTATGGCTACACCTTC
TRBV5-5	15	TRBJ1-5	.	.	CASSHLPEGNQPQHF	TGTGCCAGCAGCCACCTCCCCGAGGGCAATCAGCCCCAGCATTTT
TRBV11-2	14	TRBJ2-7	once	.	CASSLEGASYEQYF	TGTGCCAGCAGCTTGGAGGGAGCCTCCTACGAGCAGTACTTC
TRBV19	15	TRBJ2-1	.	TRBD2	CASSPLAGGFNEQFF	TGTGCCAGTAGCCCACTAGCGGGAGGTTTCAATGAGCAGTTCTTC
TRBV12-3/TRBV12-4	11	TRBJ2-5	.	.	CASSQQETQYF	TGTGCCAGCAGTCAACAAGAGACCCAGTACTTC
TRBV27	15	TRBJ1-2	.	TRBD1	CASSSTRTGHYGYTF	TGTGCCAGCAGTTCCACACGGACAGGGCACTATGGCTACACCTTC
TRBV2	13	TRBJ2-5	.	TRBD1	CASSTDRGPIQYF	TGTGCCAGCAGTACGGACAGGGGGCCGATCCAGTACTTC
TRBV9	15	TRBJ2-3	.	.	CASSVSGYSTDTQYF	TGTGCCAGCAGCGTTTCAGGGTATAGCACAGATACGCAGTATTTT
TRBV28	16	TRBJ1-2	.	.	CASSLYGTTANYGYTF	TGTGCCAGCAGTTTATATGGGACAACAGCTAACTATGGCTACACCTTC
TRBV15	14	TRBJ1-1	.	.	CATSKGGEVTEAFF	TGTGCCACCAGCAAGGGAGGGGAGGTCACTGAAGCTTTCTTT
TRBV27	13	TRBJ2-5	once	TRBD1	CAIRDRSKKTQYF	TGTGCCATCAGGGACAGATCGAAAAAGACCCAGTACTTC
TRBV18	16	TRBJ2-2	few	.	CASSPMGPPDTGELFF	TGTGCCAGCTCACCGATGGGCCCACCCGACACCGGGGAGCTGTTTTTT
TRBV9	15	TRBJ2-3	.	.	CASSVVPGDTDTQYF	TGTGCCAGCAGCGTAGTTCCGGGAGATACAGATACGCAGTATTTT
TRBV30	14	TRBJ1-4	once	.	CAWSGQGRDEKLFF	TGTGCCTGGAGTGGCCAGGGGCGGGATGAAAAACTGTTTTTT
TRBV9	14	TRBJ2-7	.	TRBD2	CASSVGEGLYEQYF	TGTGCCAGCAGCGTAGGGGAGGGCTTATACGAGCAGTACTTC
TRBV29-1	15	TRBJ2-1	.	TRBD2	CSARSGTMTYNEQFF	TGCAGCGCCCGGAGCGGGACTATGACCTACAATGAGCAGTTCTTC
TRBV3-1/TRBV3-2	13	TRBJ2-6	.	.	CASSQPGANVLTF	TGTGCCAGCAGCCAACCGGGGGCCAACGTCCTGACTTTC
TRBV2	14	TRBJ2-7	few	TRBD1	CASSHRDRGYEQYF	TGTGCCAGCAGTCACCGGGACAGGGGTTACGAGCAGTACTTC
TRBV6-5	12	TRBJ1-1	.	.	CASNKGDTEAFF	TGTGCCAGCAATAAGGGGGACACTGAAGCTTTCTTT
TRBV5-1	16	TRBJ2-1	once	TRBD2	CASSLIRGEGYNEQFF	TGCGCCAGCAGCTTGATCCGGGGGGAAGGGTACAATGAGCAGTTCTTC
TRBV28	15	TRBJ1-1	.	.	CASSLHDSMNTEAFF	TGTGCCAGCAGTTTACATGACAGCATGAACACTGAAGCTTTCTTT
TRBV2	13	TRBJ2-1	.	.	CASSERQYNEQFF	TGTGCCAGCAGTGAAAGACAGTACAATGAGCAGTTCTTC
TRBV29-1	13	TRBJ2-7	many	TRBD2	CSAGLAGGNEQYF	TGCAGCGCCGGACTAGCGGGAGGCAACGAGCAGTACTTC
TRBV2	14	TRBJ1-5	.	TRBD1	CASSDRDRAQPQHF	TGTGCCAGCAGTGACCGGGACAGGGCTCAGCCCCAGCATTTT
TRBV7-7	13	TRBJ2-7	.	TRBD1	CASSPDRGREQYF	TGTGCCAGCAGCCCGGACAGGGGGCGGGAGCAGTACTTC
TRBV3-1/TRBV3-2	14	TRBJ1-5	.	.	CASSRQGSLQPQHF	TGTGCCAGCAGCCGGCAGGGGTCGCTTCAGCCCCAGCATTTT
TRBV7-3	12	TRBJ2-4	.	TRBD2	CASSTPGGIQYF	TGTGCCAGCAGCACGCCGGGAGGAATTCAGTACTTC
TRBV19	15	TRBJ1-2	.	.	CASSILLGIREGYTF	TGTGCCAGTAGTATCCTTCTGGGGATCCGGGAAGGCTACACCTTC
TRBV19	20	TRBJ1-5	.	TRBD1	CASRRRRQGGASYSNQPQHF	TGTGCCAGTAGGAGGCGGCGACAGGGGGGGGCTTCTTATAGCAATCAGCCCCAGCATTTT
TRBV6-1	14	TRBJ1-5	.	.	CASSEAGGGQPQHF	TGTGCCAGCAGTGAAGCCGGAGGTGGTCAGCCCCAGCATTTT
TRBV19	15	TRBJ2-1	.	.	CASSIRAGWSSEQFF	TGTGCCAGTAGTATTCGTGCGGGTTGGTCTAGTGAGCAGTTCTTC
TRBV5-1	20	TRBJ1-1	.	.	CASSWTHSYREGRGSPEAFF	TGCGCCAGCAGCTGGACCCACTCCTACAGGGAAGGACGTGGGTCGCCTGAAGCTTTCTTT
TRBV2	16	TRBJ2-4	.	.	CASSERGHIAKNIQYF	TGTGCCAGCAGTGAAAGAGGGCACATAGCCAAAAACATTCAGTACTTC
TRBV20-1	10	TRBJ2-1	.	.	CSVGGREQFF	TGCAGTGTCGGGGGTCGAGAGCAGTTCTTC
TRBV6-2/TRBV6-3	19	TRBJ2-3	.	TRBD2	CASSYRPGLAGRQPDTQYF	TGTGCCAGCAGTTACCGGCCGGGACTAGCGGGACGACAGCCAGATACGCAGTATTTT